This record concerns one TCR beta chain sequence. What it binds is not known. This specimen comes from a study of cytomegalovirus exposure and HLA in healthy donors. Findings and limits, study-wide: The finding came from a later analysis; first-cohort TCR clusters tended to co-occur in the 95 to 150 validation repertoires.

The donors were part of the validation cohort, which consisted of about 130 subjects and was separate from the first cohort of several hundred subjects. Some clones are missing from TCRdb's copy, which holds only in-frame ones; the method was immunoSEQ multiplex PCR. The table lists roughly 80,000 clones, 94% of them singletons. V lost 1 base to trimming and J lost 2 bases; unmatched junction nucleotides: 6. The CDR3 runs to 16 residues. Germline CDR1 and CDR2: LGHNA and YNFKEQ. The sequencing sample was made of PBMCs. The chain is built from TRBV4-2 and TRBJ2-5; 8 bases map to TRBD1. The receptor comes from a woman between 18 and 30 years old in good health and CMV-seronegative. The DNA of the CDR3 is TGTGCCAGCAGCCAAGCGTTCGGACAGGGTCAAGAGACCCAGTACTTC. This gives the protein CASSQAFGQGQETQYF.